The clone carrying this T cell receptor (beta chain) appeared once. Antigen specificity is unknown. This specimen comes from a study of identifying expanded T cells in peripheral blood. Study outcomes and limitations: Variance in clone template counts between approximately 2-week samples significantly increased with total template count across all healthy donors.

TCRdb's copy holds only in-frame clones and misses some; the assay was immunoSEQ multiplex PCR. Here the sample spans under 90,000 clones, roughly 90% being singletons. Looked up from germline, CDR1 is SQVTM and CDR2 is ANQGSEA. With V trimmed by 7 bases and J by 5 bases, 13 bases remained unmatched. The CDR3 length is 15 residues. Sequenced material: blood. V usage is TRBV29-1 and J usage is TRBJ1-1, with TRBD1 matching over 10 bases. The source is a person between 18 and 70 years old in good health. The CDR3 DNA reads TGCAGCGCGGCGACAGGGGGCTCCTACGGGACTGAAGCTTTCTTT. It codes for CSAATGGSYGTEAFF.